Listed here are 19 T cell receptor beta chains from one sample, sequenced in a study of T cell changes during pregnancy in multiple sclerosis. Assay: immunoSEQ multiplex PCR; the TCRdb copy retains only in-frame clones and omits some. The sample lists 60,000 to 75,000 clones, just over 90% seen once, with 1.2% to 1.5% in the top ten. The starting material was peripheral blood, obtained in the second trimester of pregnancy. The receptors here all came from a female donor in good health, enrolled as a control in a pregnancy study.

This rearrangement joins TRBV6-5 to TRBJ2-1; a possible D gene is TRBD2 (5 bases). V dropped 4 bases and J dropped 5 bases, with 18 bases sitting between them. Looked up from germline, CDR1 is MNHEY and CDR2 is SVGAGI. This CDR3 is built from 16 residues. The CDR3 coding sequence is TGTGCCAGCAGTTCCCTGACCAGCGGTATAGACAATGAGCAGTTCTTC. Its translation: CASSSLTSGIDNEQFF.

This clone has a single count. V usage is TRBV7-6 and J usage is TRBJ2-1; D not certain. This CDR3 spans 15 amino acids. The V gene's germline CDR1 is SGHVS and CDR2 FNYEAQ. The germline V and J ends were trimmed by 5 bases and 0 bases, with 11 bases remaining between them. CDR3: CASSLIRSSYNEQFF. CDR3 nucleotides: TGTGCCAGCAGCCTCATCCGTAGCTCCTACAATGAGCAGTTCTTC.

This chain uses TRBV19 with TRBJ2-5; TRBD1 agrees at 10 bases. V gave up 8 bases and J gave up 5 bases; unmatched junction bases: 8. Germline V gene data show CDR1 as LNHDA and CDR2 as SQIVND (reference sequence). The CDR3 runs to 14 residues. CDR3 sequence reads: CASGRQGAGETQYF. In DNA form, the CDR3 reads TGTGCCAGTGGGCGACAGGGGGCGGGGGAGACCCAGTACTTC.

The chain joins TRBV27 to TRBJ1-2, with D possibly TRBD1 on 5 matching bases. Deletions cut 3 bases from V and 3 bases from J, with 11 bases between. The CDR3 extends over 14 amino acids. Germline V gene data show CDR1 as MNHEY and CDR2 as SMNVEV (reference sequence). This chain's CDR3 is CASSFSGNYYGYTF. DNA of the CDR3: TGTGCCAGCAGTTTTTCAGGGAACTACTATGGCTACACCTTC.

This chain uses TRBV5-1 with TRBJ2-7; TRBD2 aligns across 9 bases. V gave up 4 bases and J gave up 2 bases; unmatched junction bases: 7. The CDR3 extends over 15 amino acids. Germline V gene lookup returns CDR1 SGHRS and CDR2 YFSETQ. Written as DNA, the CDR3 is TGCGCCAGCAGCCCCGTAGCGGGAGCTGCCTACGAGCAGTACTTC. This gives the protein CASSPVAGAAYEQYF. Variable domain in full (rest from reference TRBV5-1 and TRBJ2-7): KAGVTQTPRYLIKTRGQQVTLSCSPISGHRSVSWYQQTPGQGLQFLFEYFSETQRNKGNFPGRFSGRQFSNSRSEMNVSTLELGDSALYLCASSPVAGAAYEQYFGPGTRLTVT.

The gene calls are TRBV6-4 and TRBJ2-7; 7 bases fit TRBD2. Germline lookup yields CDR1 MRHNA and CDR2 SNTAGT. J lost 3 bases, V lost 8 bases, and 22 bases had no gene match. There are 18 residues in the CDR3. CDR3 sequence reads: CASGARTPRLASIYEQYF. The CDR3 nucleotides read TGTGCCAGCGGCGCGCGGACGCCCCGACTAGCTTCTATCTACGAGCAGTACTTC.

CDR3 DNA sequence: TGTGCCAGCGTCAGGGGAGGGTCCGGGGAGCTGTTTTTT. Residues: CASVRGGSGELFF. This rearrangement joins TRBV28 to TRBJ2-2, with D perhaps TRBD2 (7 bases). Germline V gene sequence: CDR1 MDHEN, CDR2 SYDVKM. This CDR3 region has 13 residues. Trimming left V 8 bases short and J 6 bases short, with 13 bases between.

This chain links TRBV5-1 with TRBJ2-5; no definite D call. The V end was cut by 1 base, the J end by 5 bases, with 18 bases between. There are 16 residues in the CDR3. Germline-derived CDR1 and CDR2 are SGHRS and YFSETQ. The CDR3 DNA reads TGCGCCAGCAGCTTGATGCCCAGTTCTGATATGGAGACCCAGTACTTC. This encodes CASSLMPSSDMETQYF.

The V and J genes are TRBV30 and TRBJ2-7, with unresolved D. The CDR3 contains 13 residues. The germline CDR1 and CDR2 sequences are GTSNPN and SVGIG (reference sequence). Between the trimmed V and J ends, which lost 0 bases and 6 bases, there was a span of 12 bases. CDR3 DNA: TGTGCCTGGAGTGTACGGTCCGAGTCCGAGCAGTACTTC. Translated: CAWSVRSESEQYF.

The chain joins TRBV2 to TRBJ1-1; 7 nucleotides align to TRBD1. This CDR3 comprises 15 residues. V was pared by 6 bases and J by 1 base, with 8 bases of the junction left unmatched. CDR1 and CDR2 from the germline V gene are SNHLY and FYNNEI. The CDR3 coding sequence is TGTGCCAGCAGGAATGACAGGGTTTCGAACACTGAAGCTTTCTTT. This encodes CASRNDRVSNTEAFF.

This clone was counted once. The V and J genes are TRBV7-9 and TRBJ2-7; possible D gene TRBD2, 6 bases. The CDR3 sequence is 13 residues long. V lost 3 bases and J 6 bases, leaving 12 bases between the germline ends. Germline values: CDR1 SEHNR, CDR2 FQNEAQ (reference sequence). CDR3 DNA sequence: TGTGCCAGCAGCTTTACTAGCCAGGGCGAGCAGTACTTC. It encodes CASSFTSQGEQYF.

This chain connects TRBV27 to TRBJ2-7; maybe TRBD2 (5 bases). This CDR3 has 13 residues. V dropped 6 bases and J dropped 7 bases, with 16 bases sitting between them. Germline loops: CDR1 MNHEY, CDR2 SMNVEV (reference sequence). The CDR3 protein is CASSHGPRGEQYF. The CDR3, as DNA: TGTGCCAGCAGCCACGGGCCCCGAGGGGAGCAGTACTTC.

V is TRBV28 and J is TRBJ2-3, with TRBD2 identical over 8 bases. After removal of 4 bases from V and 3 bases from J, the junction contained 15 bases not matched to a gene. Germline V gene data show CDR1 as MDHEN and CDR2 as SYDVKM. The CDR3 consists of 18 residues. CDR3 coding DNA: TGTGCCAGCAGTTATCCCTACGGGACTAGGGATTATACAGATACGCAGTATTTT. Its translation: CASSYPYGTRDYTDTQYF.

This clone has a single count. This chain links TRBV6-6 with TRBJ2-7, with TRBD1 matching over 8 bases. Trimming removed 6 bases from V and 5 bases from J; junction bases left unmatched: 9. CDR1 and CDR2 (germline): MNHNY, SVGAGI (reference sequence). This CDR3 comprises 14 residues. CDR3 DNA sequence: TGTGCCAGCAGCTGGACAGGGTTGAGCGACGAGCAGTACTTC. Translated: CASSWTGLSDEQYF.

CDR3 DNA: TGTGCCAGCAGTACAACAGGGGGCGCGGATGAGCAGTTCTTC. Translated: CASSTTGGADEQFF. J is TRBJ2-1 and V is TRBV28; 9 nucleotides align to TRBD1. Germline-derived CDR1 and CDR2 are MDHEN and SYDVKM. The V and J ends lost 5 bases and 8 bases, in that order; junction bases with no gene match: 7. CDR3 length: 14 residues.

The chain couples TRBV30 to TRBJ2-7, with 12 bases fitting TRBD2. The J segment lost 6 bases and the V segment lost 5 bases, leaving 5 bases of the junction unmatched. Germline V lookup: CDR1 GTSNPN, CDR2 SVGIG (reference sequence). The CDR3 has 13 amino acids. In DNA form, the CDR3 reads TGTGCCTGGCAGACTAGCGGGGGAATCGAGCAGTACTTC. Amino acids: CAWQTSGGIEQYF. The complete variable domain, with remaining parts taken from reference TRBV30 and TRBJ2-7, reads SQTIHQWPATLVQPVGSPLSLECTVEGTSNPNLYWYRQAAGRGLQLLFYSVGIGQISSEVPQNLSASRPQDRQFILSSKKLLLSDSGFYLCAWQTSGGIEQYFGPGTRLTVT.

The chain is built from TRBV6-5 and TRBJ2-5, with 14 bases that match TRBD2. Germline-derived CDR1 and CDR2 are MNHEY and SVGAGI. CDR3 size: 15 residues. Trimming at V came to 2 bases and at J to 5 bases, leaving 1 base not matched to a gene. The CDR3 nucleotides are TGTGCCAGCAGTTACGGGACTAGCGGGAGTGAGACCCAGTACTTC. Translated, it gives CASSYGTSGSETQYF.

V usage is TRBV10-3 and J usage is TRBJ2-7; weak D call: TRBD1 (7 bases). This CDR3 is 14 amino acids long. Germline V gene data show CDR1 as ENHRY and CDR2 as SYGVKD. Trimming stripped 0 bases from V and 6 bases from J, with 12 bases between. The CDR3 region is CAISESSGGGEQYF. In DNA, the CDR3 is TGTGCCATCAGTGAGTCGTCAGGGGGAGGCGAGCAGTACTTC.

The V call is TRBV5-4, the J call TRBJ2-5; no clear D. V was cut by 3 bases and J by 3 bases, with 9 bases left in between. This CDR3 contains 13 residues. Per germline, CDR1 SGHNT and CDR2 YYREEE (reference sequence). The DNA for the CDR3 is TGTGCCAGCAGCTCCCCACCTAAAGAGACCCAGTACTTC. Translating it yields CASSSPPKETQYF.